These T cell receptor beta chains were read from a single sample in a study of blood T cell repertoires in COVID-19. The table came from immunoSEQ multiplex PCR; TCRdb's copy has only in-frame clones and leaves some out. This sample has hundreds of thousands of clones; over 75% occur once, and the top ten carry under 5%. The material sequenced was peripheral blood. The receptors were sampled from a woman between 45 and 65 years old with active or convalescent COVID-19. Each CDR3 is given without its conserved first and last residue. Some rows have no size entry. The others give once, few or many, or a class for an expanded clone.

v_call: TRBV28; j_call: TRBJ2-7; clone_size: NA; cdr3_length: 13; cdr3_aa: ASTERGGRGGEQY
v_call: TRBV6-5; j_call: TRBJ1-1; clone_size: NA; cdr3_length: 14; cdr3_aa: ASSYSRRVTNTEAF
v_call: TRBV2; j_call: TRBJ1-6; clone_size: NA; cdr3_length: 14; cdr3_aa: ASSDVGGNYNSPLH
v_call: TRBV19; j_call: TRBJ2-3; clone_size: NA; cdr3_length: 17; cdr3_aa: ASSLPGGGLATFTDTQY
v_call: TRBV7-2; j_call: TRBJ2-5; clone_size: NA; cdr3_length: 12; cdr3_aa: ASTDLTGRETQY
v_call: TRBV9; j_call: TRBJ2-5; clone_size: NA; cdr3_length: 13; cdr3_aa: ASSVEAGEQETQY
v_call: TRBV6-5; j_call: TRBJ2-2; clone_size: NA; cdr3_length: 11; cdr3_aa: ASSGGRTGELF
v_call: TRBV7-8; j_call: TRBJ2-7; clone_size: NA; cdr3_length: 14; cdr3_aa: ASSPGLAASSYEQY
v_call: TRBV18; j_call: TRBJ2-5; clone_size: NA; cdr3_length: 10; cdr3_aa: ASSTLQETQY
v_call: TRBV28; j_call: TRBJ1-1; clone_size: NA; cdr3_length: 15; cdr3_aa: ASSLTGTGIMNTEAF
v_call: TRBV30; j_call: TRBJ2-7; clone_size: NA; cdr3_length: 10; cdr3_aa: AWRGQGPQQY
v_call: TRBV19; j_call: TRBJ2-1; clone_size: NA; cdr3_length: 12; cdr3_aa: ASNSPRGSNEQF
v_call: TRBV9; j_call: TRBJ2-7; clone_size: NA; cdr3_length: 14; cdr3_aa: ASSPWASGREYEQY
v_call: TRBV11-3; j_call: TRBJ2-2; clone_size: NA; cdr3_length: 13; cdr3_aa: ASSWGAGVTGELF
v_call: TRBV2; j_call: TRBJ1-2; clone_size: few; cdr3_length: 13; cdr3_aa: ASKAGVILDYGYT
v_call: TRBV5-1; j_call: TRBJ2-1; clone_size: NA; cdr3_length: 12; cdr3_aa: ASSQGLVLNEQF
v_call: TRBV25-1; j_call: TRBJ1-2; clone_size: NA; cdr3_length: 12; cdr3_aa: ASSQGAGSYGYT
v_call: TRBV30; j_call: TRBJ1-3; clone_size: NA; cdr3_length: 12; cdr3_aa: AWSVSGPGSTIY
v_call: TRBV6-4; j_call: TRBJ2-4; clone_size: NA; cdr3_length: 13; cdr3_aa: ASSGLPAGENIQY
v_call: TRBV2; j_call: TRBJ1-1; clone_size: NA; cdr3_length: 11; cdr3_aa: ASRSEANTEAF
v_call: TRBV6-2/TRBV6-3; j_call: TRBJ1-6; clone_size: once; cdr3_length: 14; cdr3_aa: ASSPTESSYNSPLH
v_call: TRBV5-1; j_call: TRBJ1-2; clone_size: NA; cdr3_length: 12; cdr3_aa: ASSPGTANYGYT
v_call: TRBV5-1; j_call: TRBJ1-1; clone_size: once; cdr3_length: 12; cdr3_aa: ASSLQGWNTEAF
v_call: TRBV7-2; j_call: TRBJ2-7; clone_size: NA; cdr3_length: 14; cdr3_aa: ASSFSGTGGYYEQY
v_call: TRBV7-6; j_call: TRBJ2-2; clone_size: NA; cdr3_length: 12; cdr3_aa: ASSLGEDTGELF
v_call: TRBV19; j_call: TRBJ2-7; clone_size: NA; cdr3_length: 12; cdr3_aa: ASSMGTGVYEQY
v_call: TRBV6-2/TRBV6-3; j_call: TRBJ2-3; clone_size: NA; cdr3_length: 13; cdr3_aa: ASSYSLDRVDTQY